Listed below are T cell receptor beta chains from one sample, sequenced in a study of human T cells and chemical hapten exposure. TCRdb re-called the RACE reads through MiXCR, storing one row per CDR3 protein. The sample lists tens of thousands of distinct CDR3 sequences, under 13% occurring once. This sample comprised whole blood, obtained in connection with sensitization to the hapten diphenylcyclopropenone (DPC). The source of these receptors is a man aged 50 to 59 with alopecia areata. Some clones in this sample may be carry-over from other donors' samples. Each CDR3 is given with its conserved first and last residue. A D gene is named only where the DNA matches it firmly. Some rows mark clone size as missing; the rest say once, few, many or name a class of expanded clone.

d_call j_call v_call clone_size cdr3_nt cdr3_aa
TRBD2 TRBJ2-1 TRBV11-2 few TGTGCCAGCAGCTTAGAGGCGGGAGGCAATGAGCAGTTCTTC CASSLEAGGNEQFF
. TRBJ2-1 TRBV6-1 few TGTGCCAGCAGTGAAAGGGGAGAACTCAATGAGCAGTTCTTC CASSERGELNEQFF
TRBD2 TRBJ2-1 TRBV27 many TGTGCCAGCAGCCGTACCACTAGCGGGAACTACAATGAGCAGTTCTTC CASSRTTSGNYNEQFF
. TRBJ2-3 TRBV6-5 . TGTGCCAGCAGTTACATGGGGGGAGGAAGCACAGATACGCAGTATTTT CASSYMGGGSTDTQYF
. TRBJ1-2 TRBV20-1 . TGCAGTGCTAGAGATATCTGGGACTATGGCTACACCTTC CSARDIWDYGYTF
. TRBJ2-1 TRBV4-1 many TGCGCCAGCAGCCAAGATCGGATAGGTCAGTTCTTC CASSQDRIGQFF
. TRBJ1-2 TRBV6-6 . TGTGCCAGCTCCCTGCCAGTTGGCTATGGCTACACCTTC CASSLPVGYGYTF
TRBD1 TRBJ1-1 TRBV5-1 many TGCGCCAGCAGCTATACCGGGACAGGGGTTCCTGAAGCTTTCTTT CASSYTGTGVPEAFF
TRBD2 TRBJ2-1 TRBV27 many TGTGCCACCACATTGAAACCAGCGGGAGCTTCCTACAATGAGCAGTTCTTC CATTLKPAGASYNEQFF
. TRBJ1-1 TRBV6-6 once TGTGCCAGCAGTTCAGGCGTAGGGAGGGAAACTTTCTTT CASSSGVGRETFF
. TRBJ2-1 TRBV7-9 many TGTGCCAGCAGCCTATACCGTGGCCCCTCCTACAATGAGCAGTTCTTC CASSLYRGPSYNEQFF
. TRBJ2-5 TRBV4-1 many TGCGCCAGCAGCCAAGATCAGCAAGAGACCCAGTACTTC CASSQDQQETQYF
TRBD2 TRBJ2-7 TRBV6-2/TRBV6-3 once TGTGCCAGCAGTTATAGCGGGACGAACTACGAGCAGTACTTC CASSYSGTNYEQYF
. TRBJ1-1 TRBV6-6 many TGTGCCAGCAGTTACTCTGGGGCGCTGAACACTGAAGCTTTCTTT CASSYSGALNTEAFF
TRBD2 TRBJ2-7 TRBV2 many TGTGCCAGCAGGGTGACTAGCGGGAGCTACGAGCAGTACTTC CASRVTSGSYEQYF
TRBD2 TRBJ2-5 TRBV28 . TGTGCCAGCAGTTCCTGGACTAGCGGGTCGCAAGAGACCCAGTACTTC CASSSWTSGSQETQYF
TRBD2 TRBJ2-2 TRBV5-4 many TGTGCCAGCAGCTTAGGACTAGCGGGAGGGCCCTCGGCCGGGGAGCTGTTTTTT CASSLGLAGGPSAGELFF
. TRBJ1-1 TRBV28 many TGTGCCAGCAGTTTGACAGAAGCTGAAGCTTTCTTT CASSLTEAEAFF
. TRBJ1-2 TRBV5-5 many TGTGCCAGCAGCTTGGGGTACCGAGGCGCCTATGGCTACACCTTC CASSLGYRGAYGYTF
TRBD2 TRBJ2-3 TRBV10-3 few TGTGCCATCAGTTATAGCGGGCCCAGCACAGATACGCAGTATTTT CAISYSGPSTDTQYF
TRBD1 TRBJ1-1 TRBV9 many TGTGCCAGCAGCGCCACGGGGACAGTCTCCGAAGGATCTGCTTTCTTT CASSATGTVSEGSAFF
. TRBJ1-2 TRBV3-1 few TGTGCCAGCAGCCAAGCGGGGGGGGTCCATGGCTACACCTTC CASSQAGGVHGYTF
TRBD2 TRBJ2-7 TRBV20-1 many TGCAGTGCTTCCGGGACTACCTCCTCCTACGAGCAGTACTTC CSASGTTSSYEQYF
TRBD1 TRBJ2-2 TRBV4-1 . TGCGCCAGCAGCCCTAGAGGAGACAGGGGGATCACCGGGGAGCTGTTTTTT CASSPRGDRGITGELFF
. TRBJ1-2 TRBV28 few TGTGCCAGCAGCACCCAGGGGCTCTATGGCTACACCTTC CASSTQGLYGYTF
TRBD1 TRBJ2-6 TRBV6-6 . TGTGCCAGCAGTTACCCCGCCAGGGGGCGTCGTTCTGGGGCCAACGTCCTGACTTTC CASSYPARGRRSGANVLTF
. TRBJ1-2 TRBV28 . TGTGCCATTCCCAGTACACTCCGGGGCGGCTACACCTTC CAIPSTLRGGYTF
. TRBJ1-1 TRBV29-1 . TGCAGCGTATACGAAACTGAAGCTTTCTTT CSVYETEAFF
. TRBJ1-5 TRBV6-2/TRBV6-3 few TGTGCCAGCAGTGGGCGACTTGGTGAGCCCCAGCATTTT CASSGRLGEPQHF
. TRBJ1-2 TRBV30 . TGTGCCCGGAGCCCAGGGTATGGTGGCTACACCTTC CARSPGYGGYTF
. TRBJ2-5 TRBV18 many TGTGCCAGCTCTCCACAGGCGGAAGAGACCCAGTACTTC CASSPQAEETQYF
. TRBJ2-7 TRBV5-1 few TGCGCCAGCAGCTTGGCACAGAGCCGATCCTACGAGCAGTACTTC CASSLAQSRSYEQYF
TRBD2 TRBJ2-3 TRBV5-1 . TGCGCCAGCAGCTTGGTCGTTGGAGCGGGAGTAGATACGCAGTATTTT CASSLVVGAGVDTQYF
TRBD2 TRBJ2-4 TRBV6-5 many TGTGCCAGCAGTTACTCGGGAGGGAGTGGGGCCAAAAACATTCAGTACTTC CASSYSGGSGAKNIQYF
. TRBJ2-7 TRBV29-1 . TGCAGCGTTGACCGGGGGAGGAACGTCGGCGAGCAGTACTTC CSVDRGRNVGEQYF
TRBD2 TRBJ2-5 TRBV29-1 . TGCAGCGTCGCCGTGGCTAGCGGAAAAGAGACCCAGTACTTC CSVAVASGKETQYF
. TRBJ1-1 TRBV7-2 many TGTGCCAGCAGCTCCCGTTTCAATACATGGTTCGCTTTCTTT CASSSRFNTWFAFF
TRBD1 TRBJ2-7 TRBV25-1 . TGTGCCAGCAGTGAATTCGCAGGGGGCGAGCAGTACTTC CASSEFAGGEQYF
. TRBJ1-3 TRBV12-3/TRBV12-4 many TGTGCCAGCAGTGTTTTACAGGAAAACACCATATATTTT CASSVLQENTIYF
. TRBJ2-1 TRBV10-3 large TGTGCCGCTAAAAAGGGGCCAAGCTCCTACAATGAGCAGTTCTTC CAAKKGPSSYNEQFF
. TRBJ1-6 TRBV14 many TGTGCCAGCAGCCAATTCGCAGGATCTAATTCACCCCTCCACTTT CASSQFAGSNSPLHF
. TRBJ2-5 TRBV27 many TGTGCCAGCAGCCATCCACAAGAGACCCAGTACTTC CASSHPQETQYF
. TRBJ1-4 TRBV28 few TGTGCCAGCAGTTTATTGTCTGGAAATAATGAAAAACTGTTTTTT CASSLLSGNNEKLFF
. TRBJ2-3 TRBV3-1 many TGTGCCAGCAGCCAAGTGGGACTCCACCCCGCGGATACGCAGTATTTT CASSQVGLHPADTQYF
TRBD1 TRBJ2-7 TRBV4-3 many TGCGCCAGCAGCCAAGATGGGGGACAGGGATTTCACGAGCAGTACTTC CASSQDGGQGFHEQYF
. TRBJ1-3 TRBV5-1 many TGCGCCAGCAGCCCTGGACAATACTCTGGAAACACCATATATTTT CASSPGQYSGNTIYF
. TRBJ2-1 TRBV6-2/TRBV6-3 few TGTGCCAGCAGTTACTCGCGTGAGCAGTTCTTC CASSYSREQFF
. TRBJ1-4 TRBV2 few TGTGCCAGCAGTGAAAATCCCAGAAATAATGAAAAACTGTTTTTT CASSENPRNNEKLFF
. TRBJ2-7 TRBV28 . TGTGCCAGCAACCTACAGGGTTCCTACGAGCAGTACTTC CASNLQGSYEQYF
. TRBJ2-7 TRBV29-1 few TGCAGCGTTGCCCGTGGAAACGCAGCCTACGAGCAGTACTTC CSVARGNAAYEQYF
. TRBJ2-6 TRBV20-1 many TGCAGTGCGGATAACAGGCGTTCTGGGGCCAACGTCCTGACTTTC CSADNRRSGANVLTF
TRBD2 TRBJ2-1 TRBV14 many TGTGCCAGCAGCGAATTCACGGGACTAGCGGGCAATGAGCAGTTCTTC CASSEFTGLAGNEQFF
. TRBJ2-7 TRBV7-6 many TGTGCCAGCAGCTCCCACCCCTACGAGCAGTACTTC CASSSHPYEQYF
. TRBJ2-3 TRBV18 many TGTGCCAGCTCACCAGGGATTAGCACAGATACGCAGTATTTT CASSPGISTDTQYF
. TRBJ2-5 TRBV12-3/TRBV12-4 many TGTGCCAGCAGGCCACAGGGGAGGCAAGAGACCCAGTACTTC CASRPQGRQETQYF
. TRBJ2-5 TRBV2 . TGTGCCAGCAAAAGCGAGACCCAGTACTTC CASKSETQYF
. TRBJ1-2 TRBV4-2 . TGTGCCAGCAGCCACTTGGACAGCAATGATGGCTACACCTTC CASSHLDSNDGYTF
TRBD2 TRBJ2-5 TRBV29-1 . TGCAGCGTTGATCGGCCTAGCGGGCAGGAGACCCAGTACTTC CSVDRPSGQETQYF
. TRBJ1-1 TRBV15 few TGTGCCACCAGCAGAGATCAAGACCGCGAAGCTTTCTTT CATSRDQDREAFF